This TCR beta chain originates from a study of glioma-infiltrating T cells after dendritic cell vaccination. V lost 4 bases to trimming and J lost 3 bases; unmatched junction nucleotides: 9. Germline CDR1 SGHRS, CDR2 YFSETQ. The CDR3 loop spans 15 amino acids. Specified time point: after dendritic cell vaccination, including at tumor progression/relapse. Input was 2 ug genomic DNA, or all available if less. The repertoire was sequenced with immunoSEQ multiplex PCR; TCRdb's copy has only in-frame clones and lacks some. The table has 55,000 to 75,000 clones, roughly 83% seen once. The chain links TRBV5-1 to TRBJ2-7; TRBD1 agrees at 8 bases. Material: blood, obtained after dendritic cell vaccination. The clonotype originates from a human donor with glioblastoma. CDR3 sequence (DNA): TGCGCCAGCAGCCTCCGACAGGGGCTGATCTACGAGCAGTACTTC. This translates into CASSLRQGLIYEQYF. Using reference TRBV5-1 and TRBJ2-7 for the parts outside the CDR3, the full variable domain is KAGVTQTPRYLIKTRGQQVTLSCSPISGHRSVSWYQQTPGQGLQFLFEYFSETQRNKGNFPGRFSGRQFSNSRSEMNVSTLELGDSALYLCASSLRQGLIYEQYFGPGTRLTVT.